These T cell receptor beta chains were read from a single sample in a study of cytomegalovirus exposure and HLA in healthy donors. Libraries were prepared by immunoSEQ multiplex PCR; TCRdb keeps only in-frame clonotypes and omits some of them. The profile shows fewer than 200,000 clones, about 80% of them singletons. Material: PBMCs. These receptors were taken from a man aged 25 to 45 in good health and CMV-seronegative. Both conserved end residues are part of each CDR3. A D gene is named only where the DNA matches it firmly. Clone size appears in some rows only: once, few, many, or a class for an expanded clone.

>TRBJ2-1|TRBV28|-|-
TGTGCCAGCAGCCTAGTAGTGGTTAATGAGCAGTTCTTC
CASSLVVVNEQFF
>TRBJ2-7|TRBV11-2|-|-
TGTGCCAGCAGCTTGGGCACAGGTGGATTCTACGAGCAGTACTTC
CASSLGTGGFYEQYF
>TRBJ2-1|TRBV6-5|TRBD2|-
TGTGCCAGCAGTTATTTGGCGGGAGGGCTTGGCAATGAGCAGTTCTTC
CASSYLAGGLGNEQFF
>TRBJ2-1|TRBV2|TRBD2|-
TGTGCCAGGGAGAAGCGGGAGACGTACAATGAGCAGTTCTTC
CAREKRETYNEQFF
>TRBJ2-1|TRBV11-2|-|once
TGTGCCAGCAGCGGGGGGGCTGCTAATGAGCAGTTCTTC
CASSGGAANEQFF
>TRBJ2-3|TRBV27|TRBD1|-
TGTGCCAGCAGTTTACCTGGACAGGGCACAGATACGCAGTATTTT
CASSLPGQGTDTQYF
>TRBJ2-7|TRBV30|-|-
TGTGCGACCCTCTCAGGGGAGGGTGTATGGTACGAGCAGTACTTC
CATLSGEGVWYEQYF
>TRBJ2-7|TRBV5-1|-|-
TGCGCCAGCAGCTTCTCTGGGACTCCCTCCTACGAGCAGTACTTC
CASSFSGTPSYEQYF
>TRBJ2-2|TRBV7-9|-|once
TGTGCCAGCAGCTTGGGCAACACCGGGGAGCTGTTTTTT
CASSLGNTGELFF
>TRBJ2-7|TRBV10-3|-|-
TGTGCCATCCTGAAAGGGGCCTCCAACTCCTACGAGCAGTACTTC
CAILKGASNSYEQYF
>TRBJ2-1|TRBV5-1|TRBD2|-
TGCGCCAGCAAAGGGGGACAGAGGACTAGCGGGAGTAATGAGCAGTTCTTC
CASKGGQRTSGSNEQFF
>TRBJ2-7|TRBV7-2|-|few
TGTGCCGTCCAAGTTAGCTACGAGCAGTACTTC
CAVQVSYEQYF
>TRBJ2-3|TRBV19|-|-
TGTGCCAGTAGTATAGTCAGGGGTCCTACGGATACGCAGTATTTT
CASSIVRGPTDTQYF
>TRBJ2-7|TRBV20-1|-|-
TGCAGTGCTTCGAACAGCTACGAGCAGTACTTC
CSASNSYEQYF
>TRBJ2-4|TRBV6-4|-|-
TGTGCCAGCAGTGACTCGATCGGTGGAGCCAAAAACATTCAGTACTTC
CASSDSIGGAKNIQYF
>TRBJ1-5|TRBV5-8|TRBD1|-
TGTGCCAGCAGCCCGTCCCCCACAGGGGTCGATCAGCCCCAGCATTTT
CASSPSPTGVDQPQHF
>TRBJ2-7|TRBV7-8|TRBD2|-
TGTGCCAGCAGCTTAGAACTAGCGGGGACCTACGAGCAGTACTTC
CASSLELAGTYEQYF
>TRBJ2-7|TRBV9|-|-
TGTGCCAGCAGCGTAGGCGGCTCCTACGAGCAGTACTTC
CASSVGGSYEQYF
>TRBJ2-3|TRBV10-1|-|-
TGCGCCAGCAGTGAGTCGAGGAGCACAGATACGCAGTATTTT
CASSESRSTDTQYF
>TRBJ2-1|TRBV19|-|-
TGTGCCAGTAGTACCCGATCAGGGGCCTCCTACAATGAGCAGTTCTTC
CASSTRSGASYNEQFF
>TRBJ2-3|TRBV5-4|TRBD2|-
TGTGCCAGCAGCTCCCGGAGGGAGCGGGAGGATACGCAGTATTTT
CASSSRREREDTQYF
>TRBJ1-2|TRBV14|-|few
TGTGCCAGCAGCCGGGAGGCTAACTATGGCTACACCTTC
CASSREANYGYTF
>TRBJ2-7|TRBV19|-|-
TGTGCCAGTAGTATAGGGGGGGAAACCTACGAGCAGTACTTC
CASSIGGETYEQYF
>TRBJ2-7|TRBV29-1|-|-
TGCAGCGTTGAAGGGATTGGTGGTCACAGCCCCTACGAGCAGTACTTC
CSVEGIGGHSPYEQYF
>TRBJ2-1|TRBV5-1|-|-
TGCGCCAGCAAAAGGGGAAGAGAAAACTACAATGAGCAGTTCTTC
CASKRGRENYNEQFF
>TRBJ2-1|TRBV27|-|-
TGTGCCAGCAGTCTCCGGGGTGCTAGTGAGCAGTTCTTC
CASSLRGASEQFF
>TRBJ1-1|TRBV14|TRBD1|once
TGTGCCAGCAGCCAGGTGAGGGGGCGTCTGAACACTGAAGCTTTCTTT
CASSQVRGRLNTEAFF
>TRBJ1-5|TRBV28|-|-
TGTGCCAGCAGTATCTATAGGACAGTAAATCAGCCCCAGCATTTT
CASSIYRTVNQPQHF
>TRBJ2-2|TRBV5-1|TRBD1|-
TGCGCCAGCTCGGACAGGTCAAGAACCGGGGAGCTGTTTTTT
CASSDRSRTGELFF
>TRBJ1-5|TRBV28|-|-
TGTGCCAGCAGCCCGGGAAGCAATCAGCCCCAGCATTTT
CASSPGSNQPQHF
>TRBJ2-2|TRBV27|TRBD1|-
TGTGCCAGCAGTTCCCGGACAGGGATGGGCGGGGAGCTGTTTTTT
CASSSRTGMGGELFF
>TRBJ2-7|TRBV9|TRBD2|-
TGTGCCAGCAGCGCCAGAGGGACTAGCGGGAGTTACGAGCAGTACTTC
CASSARGTSGSYEQYF
>TRBJ2-5|TRBV27|-|-
TGTGCCAGCAGTCCTCACAGGGGGAGGGGGACCCAGTACTTC
CASSPHRGRGTQYF
>TRBJ1-1|TRBV19|-|-
TGTGCCAGTAGTATAACGGGGGAGGGCACTGAAGCTTTCTTT
CASSITGEGTEAFF
>TRBJ1-1|TRBV27|TRBD1|few
TGTGCCAGCAGTTTCTCCGGGACAGGGCGACCTTTGAACACTGAAGCTTTCTTT
CASSFSGTGRPLNTEAFF
>TRBJ2-3|TRBV7-2|TRBD1|once
TGTGCCAGCAGCCCCAGGGGGAGCCTTAGCACAGATACGCAGTATTTT
CASSPRGSLSTDTQYF
>TRBJ2-1|TRBV7-9|-|-
TGTGCCAGCAGACGTAGGACAGCCTACAATGAGCAGTTCTTC
CASRRRTAYNEQFF
>TRBJ1-2|TRBV11-2|TRBD1|few
TGTGCCAGCAGCTTGGGTCCGGGACAGGGCTATGGCTACACCTTC
CASSLGPGQGYGYTF
>TRBJ1-4|TRBV5-1|TRBD1|few
TGCGCCAGCAGCTTGGCCGGGACAGGCGGCGAAAAACTGTTTTTT
CASSLAGTGGEKLFF
>TRBJ2-1|TRBV7-9|TRBD2|-
TGTGCCAGCAGCTTAAGGGCTAGCGGGACTAGCTCCTACAATGAGCAGTTCTTC
CASSLRASGTSSYNEQFF
>TRBJ2-7|TRBV5-1|TRBD1|-
TGCGCCAGCAGCTTGCGGGACAGGGGGCTTTCCTACGAGCAGTACTTC
CASSLRDRGLSYEQYF
>TRBJ1-1|TRBV6-1|-|-
TGTGCCAGCAGGGACTATCTGAACACTGAAGCTTTCTTT
CASRDYLNTEAFF
>TRBJ2-7|TRBV30|TRBD1|-
TGTGCCTGGAGTGGGGACAGGGGGATATACGAGCAGTACTTC
CAWSGDRGIYEQYF
>TRBJ2-1|TRBV27|-|-
TGTGCCAGCAGTCAGTGGGCGGGTGAGCAGTTCTTC
CASSQWAGEQFF
>TRBJ2-7|TRBV5-6|-|few
TGTGCCAGCAGCTCCCCGGCCCGGGGGTCGTACGAGCAGTACTTC
CASSSPARGSYEQYF
>TRBJ1-2|TRBV21-1|-|-
TGTGCCAGCAGGCAATCGGGGGAAGAGTATGGCTACACCTTC
CASRQSGEEYGYTF
>TRBJ1-1|TRBV6-6|-|-
TGTGCCAGCAGCCCTCCACACCCAGGGAGGGACACTGAAGCTTTCTTT
CASSPPHPGRDTEAFF
>TRBJ2-1|TRBV2|-|-
TGTGCCAGCAAGGACAGACTCTACAATGAGCAGTTCTTC
CASKDRLYNEQFF